The clone carrying this TCR beta chain was picked up many times. What it binds is not known. The authors obtained over 200 million TCR-beta sequences from 15-18 subjects per sequencing run. TCRdb recomputed calls from the 5' RACE reads with MiXCR, one row per CDR3 protein. Here the sample spans approximately 89,000 distinct CDR3 sequences, 4.3% being singletons. These data belong to a study of neurological immune-mediated disorders. The ends were cut back, 4 bases at V and 4 bases at J, with 11 bases in the middle. The CDR3 length is 14 residues. Germline lookup yields CDR1 MNHNS and CDR2 SASEGT. Study-wide results and caveats: The study found the most TCR clonal expansion in HTLV-1-associated myelopathy and the least in multiple sclerosis, below healthy controls.

Time point noted: longitudinal time-point 3. The genes are TRBV6-1 and TRBJ2-1; maybe TRBD2 (6 bases). The source of this sequence is a woman aged 60-70 years with multiple sclerosis. The source material was PBMCs. The CDR3 nucleotides are TGTGCCAGCAGTGTAGGGACTTTTTACAATGAGCAGTTCTTC. It specifies CASSVGTFYNEQFF.